The rows below give T cell receptor beta chains drawn from one sample of a study of blood T cell repertoires in COVID-19. Profiling relied on immunoSEQ multiplex PCR, and the TCRdb table lists in-frame clones only, not all of them. This sample has about 50,000 clones, with roughly four fifths found just once. Sample: peripheral blood. The receptors shown here come from a woman over 75 with COVID-19, enrolled during active disease. Both conserved end residues are part of each CDR3.

15	TRBV11-3	TRBJ2-1	CASSPPAGGANEQFF
14	TRBV5-1	TRBJ2-7	CASSLAGTSGEQYF
16	TRBV7-9	TRBJ2-1	CASSLAAGGPRDEQFF
14	TRBV11-2	TRBJ1-1	CASSLDQSHTEAFF
14	TRBV5-1	TRBJ2-3	CASSSPAMTDTQYF
14	TRBV14	TRBJ2-7	CASSHQGSTYEQYF
13	TRBV18	TRBJ1-5	CASSPNREQPQHF
13	TRBV3-1/TRBV3-2	TRBJ2-3	CASSQGGADTQYF
12	TRBV6-2/TRBV6-3	TRBJ2-7	CASSRTVNEQYF
11	TRBV10-3	TRBJ2-7	CATGEGYEQYF
13	TRBV28	TRBJ2-5	CASSLMGAETQYF
13	TRBV30	TRBJ2-1	CAWSVGTSAEQFF
13	TRBV30	TRBJ2-7	CASQGWGGNEQYF
15	TRBV18	TRBJ2-3	CASSLDGTSTDTQYF
15	TRBV13	TRBJ2-1	CASSLELAGYNEQFF
15	TRBV5-1	TRBJ2-5	CASGRSGSNQETQYF
14	TRBV6-5	TRBJ1-2	CATHTGGLGYGYTF
16	TRBV18	TRBJ2-2	CASSPRSYVTTGELFF
17	TRBV28	TRBJ2-7	CASSSGTSGRAAREQYF
15	TRBV2	TRBJ1-6	CASGLQGLTNSPLHF
13	TRBV6-5	TRBJ1-2	CASTAGGGSGYTF
13	TRBV30	TRBJ2-5	CAWSSTASGTQYF
14	TRBV10-3	TRBJ1-2	CAISGSTGDYGYTF
13	TRBV12-3/TRBV12-4	TRBJ1-4	CASSFSPNEKLFF
13	TRBV5-6	TRBJ2-5	CASSTGVTETQYF
12	TRBV7-9	TRBJ2-5	CASNRDIETQYF
17	TRBV3-1/TRBV3-2	TRBJ2-3	CASSQFSAGGRTDTQYF
15	TRBV4-2	TRBJ2-7	CASSSFGTGNYEQYF
15	TRBV5-1	TRBJ2-3	CASSTTSGRADTQYF
15	TRBV5-1	TRBJ2-7	CASSLNRDRANEQYF
16	TRBV23-1	TRBJ2-5	CASSQSRRVTQETQYF
18	TRBV7-9	TRBJ2-7	CASSLGGPGSGSAHEQYF
13	TRBV29-1	TRBJ1-2	CSVEEGWTMGYTF
17	TRBV28	TRBJ2-3	CASSLWTSGVGADTQYF
13	TRBV30	TRBJ1-1	CAWGSEANTEAFF
16	TRBV6-6	TRBJ2-3	CASSYPTSGSTDTQYF
12	TRBV29-1	TRBJ1-2	CSGWGQKYGYTF
11	TRBV29-1	TRBJ2-2	CSVGDRGELFF
14	TRBV6-6	TRBJ1-5	CASSYWGRDQPQHF
14	TRBV10-3	TRBJ2-3	CATEKEGYEDTQYF
16	TRBV5-6	TRBJ2-3	CASSLVRGLRTDTQYF
15	TRBV5-1	TRBJ2-5	CASSLGGASMETQYF
13	TRBV12-3/TRBV12-4	TRBJ2-2	CASTGGAPGELFF
17	TRBV7-2	TRBJ1-2	CASSMLPGTGMIYGYTF
15	TRBV10-3	TRBJ2-1	CAISGGQGGYNEQFF
16	TRBV19	TRBJ1-2	CASSSKVQATNYGYTF
15	TRBV2	TRBJ1-3	CASSDQTAGGNTIYF
15	TRBV9	TRBJ2-1	CASSVDTGSGNEQFF
15	TRBV9	TRBJ2-5	CASSVLDRPQETQYF
14	TRBV25-1	TRBJ2-7	CASSLTGVKGEQYF
12	TRBV3-1/TRBV3-2	TRBJ2-7	CASSQASYEQYF
13	TRBV7-8	TRBJ2-7	CASRGDVPYEQYF
15	TRBV19	TRBJ2-1	CASRSPGLADNEQFF
15	TRBV7-8	TRBJ1-2	CASSLDFVGENGYTF
14	TRBV2	TRBJ2-7	CASRPGLRVYEQYF